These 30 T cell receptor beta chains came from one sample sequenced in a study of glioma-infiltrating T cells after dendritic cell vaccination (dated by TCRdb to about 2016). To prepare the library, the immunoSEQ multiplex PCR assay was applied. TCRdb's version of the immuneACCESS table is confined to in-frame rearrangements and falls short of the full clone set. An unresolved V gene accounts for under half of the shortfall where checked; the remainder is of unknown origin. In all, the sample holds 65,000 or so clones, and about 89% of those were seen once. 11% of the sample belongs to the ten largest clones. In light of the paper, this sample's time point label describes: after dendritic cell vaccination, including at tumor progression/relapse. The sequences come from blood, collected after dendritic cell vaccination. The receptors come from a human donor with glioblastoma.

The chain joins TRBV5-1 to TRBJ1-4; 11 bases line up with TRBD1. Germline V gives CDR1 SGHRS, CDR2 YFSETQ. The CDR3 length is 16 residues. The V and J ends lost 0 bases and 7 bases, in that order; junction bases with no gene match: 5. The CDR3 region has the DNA TGCGCCAGCAGCTTGGGAGGACAGGGGGCAGGTGAAAAACTGTTTTTT. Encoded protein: CASSLGGQGAGEKLFF.

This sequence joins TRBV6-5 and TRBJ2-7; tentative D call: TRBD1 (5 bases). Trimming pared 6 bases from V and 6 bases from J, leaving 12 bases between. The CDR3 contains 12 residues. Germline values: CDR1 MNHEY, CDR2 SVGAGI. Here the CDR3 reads CASRKTQGEQYF. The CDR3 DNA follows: TGTGCCAGCAGGAAGACTCAGGGCGAGCAGTACTTC.

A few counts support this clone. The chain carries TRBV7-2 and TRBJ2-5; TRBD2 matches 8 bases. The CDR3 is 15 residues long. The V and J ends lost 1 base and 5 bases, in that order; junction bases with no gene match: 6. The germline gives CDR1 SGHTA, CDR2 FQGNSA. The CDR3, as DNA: TGTGCCAGCAGCTTAGGGGGTAGCGGGGAGGAGACCCAGTACTTC. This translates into CASSLGGSGEETQYF.

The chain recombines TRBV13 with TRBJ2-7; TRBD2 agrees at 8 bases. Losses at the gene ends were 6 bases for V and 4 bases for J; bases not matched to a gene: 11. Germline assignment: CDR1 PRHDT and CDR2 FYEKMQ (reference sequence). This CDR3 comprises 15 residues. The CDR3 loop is CASRPALAVAYEQYF. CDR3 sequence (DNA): TGTGCCAGCAGGCCTGCACTAGCGGTAGCTTACGAGCAGTACTTC.

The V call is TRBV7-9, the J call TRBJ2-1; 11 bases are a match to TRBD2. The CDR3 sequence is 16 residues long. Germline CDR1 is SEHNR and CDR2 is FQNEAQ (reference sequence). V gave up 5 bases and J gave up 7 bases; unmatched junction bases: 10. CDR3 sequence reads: CASSVLLAGVGNEQFF. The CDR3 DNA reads TGTGCCAGCAGCGTATTACTAGCGGGAGTTGGAAATGAGCAGTTCTTC. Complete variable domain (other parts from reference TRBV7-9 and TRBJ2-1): DTGVSQNPRHKITKRGQNVTFRCDPISEHNRLYWYRQTLGQGPEFLTYFQNEAQLEKSRLLSDRFSAERPKGSFSTLEIQRTEQGDSAMYLCASSVLLAGVGNEQFFGPGTRLTVL.

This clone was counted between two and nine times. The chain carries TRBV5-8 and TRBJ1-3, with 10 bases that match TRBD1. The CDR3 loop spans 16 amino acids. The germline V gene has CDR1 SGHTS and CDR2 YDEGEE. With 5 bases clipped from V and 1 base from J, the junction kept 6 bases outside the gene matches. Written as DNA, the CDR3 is TGTGCCAGCAGGCCCAGGACAGGGGGATCTGGAAACACCATATATTTT. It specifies CASRPRTGGSGNTIYF.

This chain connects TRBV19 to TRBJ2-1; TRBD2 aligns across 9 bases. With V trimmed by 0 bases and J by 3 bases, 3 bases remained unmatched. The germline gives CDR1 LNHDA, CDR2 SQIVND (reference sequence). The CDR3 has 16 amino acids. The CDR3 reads CASSIDSGRIYNEQFF. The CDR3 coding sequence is TGTGCCAGTAGTATAGATAGCGGGAGAATCTACAATGAGCAGTTCTTC.

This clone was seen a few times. The CDR3 region has the DNA TGTGCCAGCTCGTCCGGGACAGGGACCGGGGAGCTGTTTTTT. Translation gives CASSSGTGTGELFF. This rearrangement joins TRBV11-3 to TRBJ2-2; TRBD1 aligns across 9 bases. Per the germline V gene, CDR1 is SGHNT and CDR2 is YENEEA. The V gene end was trimmed by 8 bases and the J gene end by 5 bases; junction bases not matched to a gene: 6. The CDR3 is made up of 14 amino acids.

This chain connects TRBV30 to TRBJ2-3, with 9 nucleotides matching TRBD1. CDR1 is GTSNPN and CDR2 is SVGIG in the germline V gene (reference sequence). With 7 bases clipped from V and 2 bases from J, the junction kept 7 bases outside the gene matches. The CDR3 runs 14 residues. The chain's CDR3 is CAFAQGATTDTQYF. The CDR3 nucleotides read TGTGCCTTCGCACAGGGGGCCACCACAGATACGCAGTATTTT.

In DNA form, the CDR3 reads TGTGCCAGCAGCCCGATAGGTAGCGGCCGCAGCACAGATACGCAGTATTTT. Encoded protein: CASSPIGSGRSTDTQYF. V is TRBV7-8 and J is TRBJ2-3; D is possibly TRBD2 (6 bases). CDR1 is SGHVS and CDR2 is FQNEAQ in the germline V gene. V was pared by 5 bases and J by 0 bases, with 18 bases between. The CDR3 runs 17 residues.

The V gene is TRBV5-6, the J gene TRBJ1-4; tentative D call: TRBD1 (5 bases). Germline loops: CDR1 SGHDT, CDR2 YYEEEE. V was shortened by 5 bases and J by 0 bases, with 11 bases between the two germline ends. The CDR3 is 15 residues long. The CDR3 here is CASSSMGPTNEKLFF. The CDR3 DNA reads TGTGCCAGCAGTTCCATGGGGCCAACTAATGAAAAACTGTTTTTT.

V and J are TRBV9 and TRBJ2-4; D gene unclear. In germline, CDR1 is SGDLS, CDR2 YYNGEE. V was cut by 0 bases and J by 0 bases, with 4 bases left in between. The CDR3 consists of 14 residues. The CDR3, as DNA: TGTGCCAGCAGCGTAGGGGCAGCCAAAAACATTCAGTACTTC. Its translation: CASSVGAAKNIQYF.

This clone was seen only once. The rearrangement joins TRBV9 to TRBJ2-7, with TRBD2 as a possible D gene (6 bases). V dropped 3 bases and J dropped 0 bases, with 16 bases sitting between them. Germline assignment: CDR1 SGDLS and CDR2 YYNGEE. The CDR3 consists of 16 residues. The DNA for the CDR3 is TGTGCCAGCAGCGGATCAGCGGGCCCAAGCTCCTACGAGCAGTACTTC. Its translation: CASSGSAGPSSYEQYF. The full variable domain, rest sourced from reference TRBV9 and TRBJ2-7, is DSGVTQTPKHLITATGQRVTLRCSPRSGDLSVYWYQQSLDQGLQFLIQYYNGEERAKGNILERFSAQQFPDLHSELNLSSLELGDSALYFCASSGSAGPSSYEQYFGPGTRLTVT.

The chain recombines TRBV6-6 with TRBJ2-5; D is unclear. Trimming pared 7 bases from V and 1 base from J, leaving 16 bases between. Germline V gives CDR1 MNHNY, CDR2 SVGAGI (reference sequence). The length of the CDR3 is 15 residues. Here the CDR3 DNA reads TGTGCCAGCATTAGAAGACTGACTCCCCAAGAGACCCAGTACTTC. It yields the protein CASIRRLTPQETQYF.

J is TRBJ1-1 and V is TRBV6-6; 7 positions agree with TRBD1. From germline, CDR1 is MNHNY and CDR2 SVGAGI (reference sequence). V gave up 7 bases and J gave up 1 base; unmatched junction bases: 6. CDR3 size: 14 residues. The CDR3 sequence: CASNDRGPNTEAFF. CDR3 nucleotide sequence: TGTGCCAGCAACGATAGGGGGCCGAACACTGAAGCTTTCTTT.

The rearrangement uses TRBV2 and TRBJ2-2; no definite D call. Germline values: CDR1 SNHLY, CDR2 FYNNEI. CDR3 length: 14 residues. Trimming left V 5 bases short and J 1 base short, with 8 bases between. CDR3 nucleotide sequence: TGTGCCAGCAGTAATAGACAGAACACCGGGGAGCTGTTTTTT. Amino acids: CASSNRQNTGELFF.

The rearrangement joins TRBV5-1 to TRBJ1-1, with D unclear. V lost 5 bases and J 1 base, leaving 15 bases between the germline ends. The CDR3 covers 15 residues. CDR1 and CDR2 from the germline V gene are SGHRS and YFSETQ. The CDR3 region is CASSLGGPGNTEAFF. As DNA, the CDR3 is TGCGCCAGCAGTCTTGGTGGGCCCGGGAACACTGAAGCTTTCTTT.

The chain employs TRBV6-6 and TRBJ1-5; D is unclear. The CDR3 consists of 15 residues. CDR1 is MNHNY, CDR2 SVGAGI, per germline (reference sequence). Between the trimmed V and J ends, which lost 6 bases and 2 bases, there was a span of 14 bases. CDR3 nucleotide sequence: TGTGCCAGCAGCAGATTGAACGGGGGCAATCAGCCCCAGCATTTT. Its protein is CASSRLNGGNQPQHF.

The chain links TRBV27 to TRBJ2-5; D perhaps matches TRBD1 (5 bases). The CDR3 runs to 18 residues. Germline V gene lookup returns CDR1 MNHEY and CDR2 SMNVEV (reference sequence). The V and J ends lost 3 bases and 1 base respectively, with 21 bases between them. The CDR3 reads CASSLRLRTTNTQETQYF. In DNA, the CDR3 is TGTGCCAGCAGTTTGCGTCTCCGGACAACCAATACCCAAGAGACCCAGTACTTC.

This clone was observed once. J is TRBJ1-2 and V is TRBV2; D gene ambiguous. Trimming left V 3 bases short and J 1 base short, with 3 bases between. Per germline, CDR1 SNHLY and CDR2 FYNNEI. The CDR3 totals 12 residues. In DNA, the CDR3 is TGTGCCAGCAGTGACAGTAACTATGGCTACACCTTC. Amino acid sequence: CASSDSNYGYTF.

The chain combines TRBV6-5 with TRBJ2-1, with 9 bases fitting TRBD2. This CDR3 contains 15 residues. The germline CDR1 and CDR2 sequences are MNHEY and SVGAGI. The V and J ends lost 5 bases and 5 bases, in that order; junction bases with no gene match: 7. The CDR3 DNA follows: TGTGCCAGCAGTCACCCTAGCGGGATCAACAATGAGCAGTTCTTC. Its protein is CASSHPSGINNEQFF.

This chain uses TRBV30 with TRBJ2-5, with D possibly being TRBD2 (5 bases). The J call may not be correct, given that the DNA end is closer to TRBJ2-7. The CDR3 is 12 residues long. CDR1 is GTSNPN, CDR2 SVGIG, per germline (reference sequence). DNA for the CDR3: TGTGCCTGGACCAGAGAGGGATACGAGCAGTACTTC. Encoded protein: CAWTREGYEQYF.

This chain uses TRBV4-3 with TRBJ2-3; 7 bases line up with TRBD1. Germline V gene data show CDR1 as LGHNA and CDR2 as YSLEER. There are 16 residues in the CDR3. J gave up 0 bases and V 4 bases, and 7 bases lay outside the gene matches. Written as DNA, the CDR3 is TGCGCCAGCAGCCTATCAGTGGGACAGAGCACAGATACGCAGTATTTT. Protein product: CASSLSVGQSTDTQYF.

The CDR3 spells CASSPRTSGGARSDTQYF. The CDR3 nucleotides read TGTGCCAGCTCACCACGGACTAGCGGGGGGGCACGGTCGGATACGCAGTATTTT. This chain joins TRBV18 and TRBJ2-3; 15 bases fit TRBD2. The germline V gene has CDR1 KGHSH and CDR2 LQKENI. The CDR3 is made up of 18 amino acids. The V and J ends lost 1 base and 6 bases, in that order; junction bases with no gene match: 8.

In DNA, the CDR3 is TGTGCCAGCAGCTTAGGTCGGGGAGGGAGGGTCACTGAAGCTTTCTTT. It encodes CASSLGRGGRVTEAFF. The chain uses TRBV7-2 and TRBJ1-1; no clear D. The CDR3 sequence is 16 residues long. V lost 1 base, J lost 4 bases, and 16 bases lay in between. CDR1 is SGHTA and CDR2 is FQGNSA in the germline V gene.

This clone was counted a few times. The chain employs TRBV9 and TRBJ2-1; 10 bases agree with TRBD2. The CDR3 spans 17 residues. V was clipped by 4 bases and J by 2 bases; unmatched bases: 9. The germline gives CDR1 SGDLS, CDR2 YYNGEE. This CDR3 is CASSLTSAGGPYNEQFF. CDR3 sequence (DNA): TGTGCCAGCAGCCTGACATCAGCGGGAGGGCCCTACAATGAGCAGTTCTTC.

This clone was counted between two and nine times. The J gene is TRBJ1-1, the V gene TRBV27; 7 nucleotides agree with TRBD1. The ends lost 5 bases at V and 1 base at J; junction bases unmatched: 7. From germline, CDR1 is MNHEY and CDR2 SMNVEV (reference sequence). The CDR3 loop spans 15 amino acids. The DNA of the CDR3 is TGTGCCAGCAGTACTCGACAGGGCCGGAACACTGAAGCTTTCTTT. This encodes CASSTRQGRNTEAFF.

CDR3 DNA sequence: TGTGCCAGCAGCCCGACAGGGGCCCCTGGGCTTAACACTGAAGCTTTCTTT. Translation gives CASSPTGAPGLNTEAFF. The V gene is TRBV7-2, the J gene TRBJ1-1; 8 bases are a match to TRBD1. V shed 5 bases and J 2 bases; nucleotides not matched to a gene: 13. This CDR3 contains 17 residues. Looked up from germline, CDR1 is SGHTA and CDR2 is FQGNSA.

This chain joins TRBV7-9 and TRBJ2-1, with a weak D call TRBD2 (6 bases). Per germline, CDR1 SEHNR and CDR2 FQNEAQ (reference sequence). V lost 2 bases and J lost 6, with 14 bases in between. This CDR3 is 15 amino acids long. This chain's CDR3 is CASSLRGGASNEQFF. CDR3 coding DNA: TGTGCCAGCAGCTTACGTGGCGGGGCCAGCAATGAGCAGTTCTTC.

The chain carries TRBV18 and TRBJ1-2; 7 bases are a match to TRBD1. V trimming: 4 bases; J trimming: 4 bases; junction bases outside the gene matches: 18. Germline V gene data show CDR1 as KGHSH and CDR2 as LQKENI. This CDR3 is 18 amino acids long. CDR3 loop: CASSQDRRGGSLGYGYTF. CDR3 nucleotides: TGTGCCAGCTCACAGGATAGAAGAGGGGGCAGCCTAGGCTATGGCTACACCTTC.